A single T cell receptor (beta chain) is shown here with its context. Antigen specificity is unknown. The PCR had 60 Vbeta and 13 Jbeta primers. Produced via immunoSEQ multiplex PCR; TCRdb's table is partial and in-frame only. The data show around 90,000 clones, approximately 80% seen once. Per the germline V gene, CDR1 is MNHNY and CDR2 is SVGAGI (reference sequence). V lost 0 bases to trimming and J lost 2 bases, with 14 bases between them. The CDR3 totals 16 residues. The data belong to a study of cytomegalovirus exposure and HLA in healthy donors. The study, taken as a whole, reports: An analysis done earlier found most TCR beta V segments productive about 87% or about 30% of the time. In a later analysis, TCR beta V- and J-gene trimming showed a link to a missense DCLRE1C variant.

Donors were ostensibly healthy at sampling, although undocumented immune exposures were probable. The V and J genes are TRBV6-6 and TRBJ2-7, with unresolved D. This TCR was recovered from a man aged 50 or older in good health and CMV-seronegative. The sample taken for sequencing was PBMCs. The CDR3 DNA reads as TGTGCCAGCAGTTACTCAGGAGTTAGGAGTCCCTACGAGCAGTACTTC. Protein sequence: CASSYSGVRSPYEQYF.